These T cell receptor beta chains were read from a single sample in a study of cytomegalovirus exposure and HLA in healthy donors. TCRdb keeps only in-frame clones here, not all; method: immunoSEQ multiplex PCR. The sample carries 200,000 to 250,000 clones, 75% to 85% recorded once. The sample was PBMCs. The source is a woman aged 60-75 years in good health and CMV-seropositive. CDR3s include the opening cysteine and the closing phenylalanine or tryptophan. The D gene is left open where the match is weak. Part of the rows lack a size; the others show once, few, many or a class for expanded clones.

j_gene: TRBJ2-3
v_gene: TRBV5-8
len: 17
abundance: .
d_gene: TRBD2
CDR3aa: CASSYGLAGGPADTQYF

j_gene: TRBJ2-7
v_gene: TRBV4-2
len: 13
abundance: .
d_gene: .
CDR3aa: CASSPDSPYEQYF

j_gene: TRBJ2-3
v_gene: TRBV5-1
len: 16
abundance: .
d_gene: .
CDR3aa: CASSSYGSLFTDTQYF

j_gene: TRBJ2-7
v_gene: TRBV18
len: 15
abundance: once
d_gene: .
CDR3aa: CASSTSTGTRHEQYF

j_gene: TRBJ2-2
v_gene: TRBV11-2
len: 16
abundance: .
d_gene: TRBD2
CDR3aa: CASSGTSGSHTGELFF

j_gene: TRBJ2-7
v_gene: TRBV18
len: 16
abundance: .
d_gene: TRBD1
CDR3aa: CASSPSRQGVSYEQYF

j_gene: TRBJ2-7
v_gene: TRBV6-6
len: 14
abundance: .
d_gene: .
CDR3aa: CASSYGGASYEQYF

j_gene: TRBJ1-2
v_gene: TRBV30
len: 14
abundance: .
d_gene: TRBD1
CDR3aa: CAWSPAGGWLGYTF

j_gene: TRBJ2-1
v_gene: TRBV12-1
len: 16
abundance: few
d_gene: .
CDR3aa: CARIALGSGRDHEQFF

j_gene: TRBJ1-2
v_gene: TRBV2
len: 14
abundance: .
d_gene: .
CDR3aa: CASTRKAQAYGYTF

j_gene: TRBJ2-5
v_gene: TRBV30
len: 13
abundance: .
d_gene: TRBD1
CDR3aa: CAWDRGRQETQYF

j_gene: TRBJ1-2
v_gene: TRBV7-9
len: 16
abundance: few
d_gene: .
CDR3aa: CASRMDPGGANYGYTF

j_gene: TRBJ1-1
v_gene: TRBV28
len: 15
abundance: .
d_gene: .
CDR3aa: CASQRIRQGNTEAFF

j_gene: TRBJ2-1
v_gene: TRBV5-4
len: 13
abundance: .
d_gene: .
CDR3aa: CATYQDSYNEQFF

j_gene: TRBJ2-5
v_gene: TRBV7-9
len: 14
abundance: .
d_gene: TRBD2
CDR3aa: CASSRGLAEETQYF

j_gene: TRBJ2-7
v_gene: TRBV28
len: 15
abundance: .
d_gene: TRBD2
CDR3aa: CASSRSGGSPYEQYF

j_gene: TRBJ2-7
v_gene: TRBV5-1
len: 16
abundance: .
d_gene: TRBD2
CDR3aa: CASREGAGGPSREQYF

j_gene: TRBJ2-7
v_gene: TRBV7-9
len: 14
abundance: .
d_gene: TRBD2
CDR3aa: CSSSLAGPYYEQYF

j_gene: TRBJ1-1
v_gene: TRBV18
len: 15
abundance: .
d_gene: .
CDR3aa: CASSPNGSPNTEAFF

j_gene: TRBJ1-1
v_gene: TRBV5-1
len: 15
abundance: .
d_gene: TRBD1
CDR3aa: CASRSGGAGNTEAFF

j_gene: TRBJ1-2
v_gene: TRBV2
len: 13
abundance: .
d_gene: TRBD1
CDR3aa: CASRPGQGYGYTF

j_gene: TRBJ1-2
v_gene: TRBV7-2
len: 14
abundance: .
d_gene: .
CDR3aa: CASSLTGIDYGYTF

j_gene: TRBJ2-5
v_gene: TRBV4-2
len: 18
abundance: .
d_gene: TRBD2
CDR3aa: CASSQVGASGGTRETQYF

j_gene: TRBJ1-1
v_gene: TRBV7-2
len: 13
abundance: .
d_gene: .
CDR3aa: CASSPTGNTEAFF

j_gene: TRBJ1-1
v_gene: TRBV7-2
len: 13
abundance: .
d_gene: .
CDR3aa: CASSINSYTEAFF

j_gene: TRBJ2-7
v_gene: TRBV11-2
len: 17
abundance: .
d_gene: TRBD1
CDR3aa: CASSSGPGAGGFYEQYF

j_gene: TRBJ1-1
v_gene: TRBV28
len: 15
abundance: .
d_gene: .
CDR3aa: CASRSGAAGGTEAFF

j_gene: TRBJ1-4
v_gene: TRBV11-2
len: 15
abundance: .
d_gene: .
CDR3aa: CASSPTGTTNEKLFF

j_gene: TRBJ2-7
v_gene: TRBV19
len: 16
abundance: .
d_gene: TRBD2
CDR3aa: CASRPGVAGTSYEQYF

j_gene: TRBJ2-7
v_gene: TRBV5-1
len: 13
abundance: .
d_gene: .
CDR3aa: CASSVQGPYEQYF

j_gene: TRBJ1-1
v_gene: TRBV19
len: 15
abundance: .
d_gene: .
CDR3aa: CASSASGASGTEAFF

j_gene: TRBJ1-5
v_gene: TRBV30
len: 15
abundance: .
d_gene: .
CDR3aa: CAWSGPPYSNQPQHF

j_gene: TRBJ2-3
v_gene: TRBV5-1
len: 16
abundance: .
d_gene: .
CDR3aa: CASSLGRGTSTDTQYF

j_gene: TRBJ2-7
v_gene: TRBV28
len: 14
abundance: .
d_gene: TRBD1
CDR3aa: CASSYRDRSYEQYF

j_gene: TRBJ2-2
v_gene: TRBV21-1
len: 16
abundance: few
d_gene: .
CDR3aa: CASSKDGEGGTGELFF

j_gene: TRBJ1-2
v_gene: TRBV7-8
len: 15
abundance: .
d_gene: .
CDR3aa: CASSLEPGPLYGYTF

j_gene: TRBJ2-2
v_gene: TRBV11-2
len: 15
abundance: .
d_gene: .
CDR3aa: CASSLSQGYTGELFF

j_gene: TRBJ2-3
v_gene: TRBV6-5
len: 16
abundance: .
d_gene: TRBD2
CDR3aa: CASSYSGLADTDTQYF